A selection of T cell receptor beta chains follows, all from one sample in a study of blood T cell repertoires in COVID-19. Here immunoSEQ multiplex PCR was the method, and the copy in TCRdb shows in-frame clones only, minus some. The repertoire consists of 200,000 to 250,000 clones, with almost 90% occurring once and the leading ten covering roughly 16%. The sample consisted of PBMCs or T cells enriched from blood (not recorded which). Every receptor here comes from a man in his thirties or forties who had been exposed to COVID-19. Both conserved end residues are part of each CDR3. The order of the fields is CDR3 protein, CDR3 DNA, J gene, clone size, V gene, D gene. The D gene is left open where the match is weak. Clone size is not always given. Where it is, it says once, few, many or a class for expanded clones.

CDR3aa: CASSVGQGNEQYF; CDR3nt: TGTGCCAGCAGCGTGGGACAGGGGAACGAGCAGTACTTC; j_gene: TRBJ2-7; abundance: -; v_gene: TRBV9; d_gene: TRBD1
CDR3aa: CASSTHRTPRRFF; CDR3nt: TGTGCCAGCAGCACCCACAGGACCCCTAGGAGGTTCTTC; j_gene: TRBJ2-1; abundance: -; v_gene: TRBV7-2; d_gene: -
CDR3aa: CASSLGQPAQGSPLHF; CDR3nt: TGTGCCAGCAGCCTGGGACAGCCCGCTCAAGGTTCACCCCTCCACTTT; j_gene: TRBJ1-6; abundance: -; v_gene: TRBV7-2; d_gene: TRBD1
CDR3aa: CATSQELFF; CDR3nt: TGTGCCACCAGTCAGGAGCTGTTTTTT; j_gene: TRBJ2-2; abundance: -; v_gene: TRBV24-1; d_gene: -
CDR3aa: CASSPGAGGPPGNEQFF; CDR3nt: TGTGCCAGCTCTCCAGGGGCGGGGGGCCCTCCTGGCAATGAGCAGTTCTTC; j_gene: TRBJ2-1; abundance: -; v_gene: TRBV11-3; d_gene: TRBD2
CDR3aa: CASSEVAGGTDTQYF; CDR3nt: TGTGCCAGCAGTGAGGTAGCGGGGGGCACAGATACGCAGTATTTT; j_gene: TRBJ2-3; abundance: -; v_gene: TRBV6-1; d_gene: TRBD2
CDR3aa: CASSRGQINQPQHF; CDR3nt: TGTGCCAGCAGTAGGGGACAGATCAATCAGCCCCAGCATTTT; j_gene: TRBJ1-5; abundance: -; v_gene: TRBV6-5; d_gene: TRBD1
CDR3aa: CASSEGEGFEQYF; CDR3nt: TGTGCCAGCAGTGAAGGGGAGGGCTTCGAGCAGTACTTC; j_gene: TRBJ2-7; abundance: -; v_gene: TRBV6-4; d_gene: TRBD2
CDR3aa: CASSHWTEVHYEQYF; CDR3nt: TGCGCCAGCAGTCACTGGACAGAAGTCCACTACGAGCAGTACTTC; j_gene: TRBJ2-7; abundance: -; v_gene: TRBV23-1; d_gene: -
CDR3aa: CASIATGFTYEQYF; CDR3nt: TGCGCCAGCATCGCAACAGGATTTACCTACGAGCAGTACTTC; j_gene: TRBJ2-7; abundance: -; v_gene: TRBV5-1; d_gene: -
CDR3aa: CASSVAGDFGDTQYF; CDR3nt: TGTGCCAGCAGCGTGGCAGGGGATTTCGGAGATACGCAGTATTTT; j_gene: TRBJ2-3; abundance: -; v_gene: TRBV9; d_gene: -
CDR3aa: CASSPTPNTEAFF; CDR3nt: TGTGCCAGCAGCCCAACACCGAACACTGAAGCTTTCTTT; j_gene: TRBJ1-1; abundance: -; v_gene: TRBV5-4; d_gene: -
CDR3aa: CASSLGTGYNF; CDR3nt: TGTGCCAGCAGCTTAGGGACAGGGTATAACTTT; j_gene: TRBJ1-6; abundance: few; v_gene: TRBV7-2; d_gene: TRBD1
CDR3aa: CASSQGRPPPDEQYF; CDR3nt: TGTGCCAGCAGCCAGGGGCGGCCCCCCCCCGACGAGCAGTACTTC; j_gene: TRBJ2-7; abundance: -; v_gene: TRBV4-2; d_gene: -
CDR3aa: CASSVQGAHNQPQHF; CDR3nt: TGTGCCAGCAGCGTACAGGGTGCCCACAATCAGCCCCAGCATTTT; j_gene: TRBJ1-5; abundance: -; v_gene: TRBV9; d_gene: -
CDR3aa: CAISGGGDNEQFF; CDR3nt: TGTGCCATCAGTGGCGGGGGGGACAATGAGCAGTTCTTC; j_gene: TRBJ2-1; abundance: -; v_gene: TRBV10-3; d_gene: TRBD2
CDR3aa: CASSLEAGNTEAFF; CDR3nt: TGTGCCAGCAGCTTAGAGGCAGGTAACACTGAAGCTTTCTTT; j_gene: TRBJ1-1; abundance: -; v_gene: TRBV7-9; d_gene: -
CDR3aa: CASSARLGQETQYF; CDR3nt: TGTGCCAGCAGCGCGAGACTCGGACAAGAGACCCAGTACTTC; j_gene: TRBJ2-5; abundance: -; v_gene: TRBV9; d_gene: -
CDR3aa: CASSRTSGAETQYF; CDR3nt: TGTGCCAGTAGTCGGACTAGCGGGGCAGAGACCCAGTACTTC; j_gene: TRBJ2-5; abundance: -; v_gene: TRBV19; d_gene: TRBD2
CDR3aa: CASSLRVGGEAFF; CDR3nt: TGTGCCAGCAGTTTGAGGGTGGGTGGTGAAGCTTTCTTT; j_gene: TRBJ1-1; abundance: -; v_gene: TRBV12-3/TRBV12-4; d_gene: -
CDR3aa: CSVEVAPSTEAFF; CDR3nt: TGCAGCGTTGAGGTGGCCCCCTCGACTGAAGCTTTCTTT; j_gene: TRBJ1-1; abundance: -; v_gene: TRBV29-1; d_gene: -
CDR3aa: CASSVSLGANVLTF; CDR3nt: TGTGCCAGCAGCGTTTCTCTTGGGGCCAACGTCCTGACTTTC; j_gene: TRBJ2-6; abundance: -; v_gene: TRBV9; d_gene: -
CDR3aa: CASKDRELRSPLHF; CDR3nt: TGTGCCAGTAAAGACAGGGAATTAAGATCACCCCTCCACTTT; j_gene: TRBJ1-6; abundance: -; v_gene: TRBV19; d_gene: TRBD1
CDR3aa: CASSLVQGSSGNTIYF; CDR3nt: TGCGCCAGCAGCTTGGTTCAGGGCAGCTCTGGAAACACCATATATTTT; j_gene: TRBJ1-3; abundance: -; v_gene: TRBV5-1; d_gene: -
CDR3aa: CASSALHRADQPQHF; CDR3nt: TGTGCCAGCAGTGCCCTGCACAGGGCTGATCAGCCCCAGCATTTT; j_gene: TRBJ1-5; abundance: -; v_gene: TRBV25-1; d_gene: -
CDR3aa: CASSQVSGGNQPQHF; CDR3nt: TGTGCCAGCAGCCAGGTGAGTGGTGGCAATCAGCCCCAGCATTTT; j_gene: TRBJ1-5; abundance: -; v_gene: TRBV4-2; d_gene: -
CDR3aa: CASSYGELATGELFF; CDR3nt: TGTGCCAGCAGTTACGGTGAACTAGCTACCGGGGAGCTGTTTTTT; j_gene: TRBJ2-2; abundance: -; v_gene: TRBV6-2/TRBV6-3; d_gene: -
CDR3aa: CASSSPRGLNGGYTF; CDR3nt: TGTGCCAGCAGCTCCCCGCGCGGACTTAACGGGGGCTACACCTTC; j_gene: TRBJ1-2; abundance: -; v_gene: TRBV3-1/TRBV3-2; d_gene: -
CDR3aa: CASSPSGGGIQYF; CDR3nt: TGTGCCAGCAGTCCTAGCGGGGGAGGCATTCAGTACTTC; j_gene: TRBJ2-4; abundance: -; v_gene: TRBV9; d_gene: TRBD2
CDR3aa: CASSLRGMKTQYF; CDR3nt: TGTGCCAGCAGTTTAAGGGGGATGAAGACCCAGTACTTC; j_gene: TRBJ2-5; abundance: -; v_gene: TRBV27; d_gene: -
CDR3aa: CASSPGGGRRGNTEAFF; CDR3nt: TGTGCCAGCAGCCCCGGGGGGGGCAGACGGGGGAACACTGAAGCTTTCTTT; j_gene: TRBJ1-1; abundance: -; v_gene: TRBV5-6; d_gene: -
CDR3aa: CASSSRTSGSPETQYF; CDR3nt: TGTGCCAGCAGCTCAAGGACTAGCGGCTCCCCGGAGACCCAGTACTTC; j_gene: TRBJ2-5; abundance: -; v_gene: TRBV5-4; d_gene: TRBD2
CDR3aa: CASSQSSGREANQPQHF; CDR3nt: TGCGCCAGCAGTCAATCTTCAGGGAGGGAGGCGAATCAGCCCCAGCATTTT; j_gene: TRBJ1-5; abundance: -; v_gene: TRBV23-1; d_gene: -
CDR3aa: CASSLQGARNTEAFF; CDR3nt: TGCGCCAGCAGCCTTCAGGGGGCGCGGAACACTGAAGCTTTCTTT; j_gene: TRBJ1-1; abundance: -; v_gene: TRBV5-1; d_gene: TRBD1
CDR3aa: CASSGGQSNIQYF; CDR3nt: TGTGCCAGTAGTGGGGGACAGTCCAACATTCAGTACTTC; j_gene: TRBJ2-4; abundance: many; v_gene: TRBV19; d_gene: TRBD1
CDR3aa: CASSTTGVSTDTQYF; CDR3nt: TGTGCCAGTAGCACGACGGGGGTTAGCACAGATACGCAGTATTTT; j_gene: TRBJ2-3; abundance: -; v_gene: TRBV3-1/TRBV3-2; d_gene: -
CDR3aa: CASSLLGDKSTEAFF; CDR3nt: TGTGCCAGCAGCTTATTAGGGGACAAGAGCACTGAAGCTTTCTTT; j_gene: TRBJ1-1; abundance: -; v_gene: TRBV7-3; d_gene: -
CDR3aa: CASSYSEVRGFEQYF; CDR3nt: TGTGCCAGCAGTTACTCGGAAGTGAGGGGGTTCGAGCAGTACTTC; j_gene: TRBJ2-7; abundance: -; v_gene: TRBV6-6; d_gene: -